One sample yielded the 26 T cell receptor beta chains listed below, sequenced in a study of cytotoxic CD8 clonotypes in ibrutinib-treated CLL. Clones were read by immunoSEQ multiplex PCR, and TCRdb kept only the in-frame ones, dropping some. The sample has fewer than 200,000 clones, less than 85% seen once. The material sequenced was PBMCs, taken after 24 months of ibrutinib treatment. These receptors were collected from a human donor with chronic lymphocytic leukemia.

This chain joins TRBV6-5 and TRBJ1-2; TRBD1 might be the D (5 bases). V gave up 2 bases and J gave up 1 base, with 14 bases separating them. This CDR3 is 16 amino acids long. Germline CDR1 reads MNHEY; CDR2 reads SVGAGI. The CDR3 nucleotides read TGTGCCAGCAGTTACAGGGGCAGGGACCTTAACTATGGCTACACCTTC. It encodes CASSYRGRDLNYGYTF.

The chain uses TRBV9 and TRBJ1-2; 8 nucleotides match TRBD1. Germline-derived CDR1 and CDR2 are SGDLS and YYNGEE. The CDR3 loop spans 15 amino acids. The V and J ends lost 0 bases and 5 bases, in that order; junction bases with no gene match: 6. Written as DNA, the CDR3 is TGTGCCAGCAGCGTAGAAGGCAGGGGGCTGTATGGCTACACCTTC. It yields the protein CASSVEGRGLYGYTF.

The rearrangement joins TRBV6-5 to TRBJ1-5; the D gene is possibly TRBD1 (6 bases). The CDR3 runs 16 residues. The germline V gene encodes CDR1 MNHEY and CDR2 SVGAGI. The V end was cut by 0 bases, the J end by 7 bases, with 16 bases between. CDR3 sequence reads: CASSYSIGGAGQPQHF. The CDR3 nucleotides are TGTGCCAGCAGTTACTCGATTGGGGGGGCTGGACAGCCCCAGCATTTT.

This chain uses TRBV5-4 with TRBJ1-4, with a weak D call TRBD1 (5 bases). The CDR3 runs 14 residues. V shed 4 bases and J shed 3 bases, with 10 bases lying between them. CDR1 is SGHNT, CDR2 YYREEE, per germline (reference sequence). The CDR3 nucleotides read TGTGCCAGCAGCCGCGGGGGTCCTAATGAAAAACTGTTTTTT. It encodes CASSRGGPNEKLFF.

The rearrangement joins TRBV7-8 to TRBJ2-7, with TRBD2 matching over 10 bases. Germline V gene data show CDR1 as SGHVS and CDR2 as FQNEAQ. The junction had 11 bases not matched to a gene; V was cut back by 0 bases and J by 3 bases. The CDR3 is 18 residues long. The CDR3 nucleotides are TGTGCCAGCAGCTTAGCGGCTAGCGGGAGTTTTTTGGGCTACGAGCAGTACTTC. It codes for CASSLAASGSFLGYEQYF. The whole variable domain, filled in from reference TRBV7-8 and TRBJ2-7, reads GAGVSQSPRYKVAKRGQDVALRCDPISGHVSLFWYQQALGQGPEFLTYFQNEAQLDKSGLPSDRFFAERPEGSVSTLKIQRTQQEDSAVYLCASSLAASGSFLGYEQYFGPGTRLTVT.

This clone was detected a few times. The V and J genes are TRBV28 and TRBJ2-5, with TRBD1 matching 10 bases. V was clipped by 6 bases and J by 4 bases; unmatched bases: 11. Germline assignment: CDR1 MDHEN and CDR2 SYDVKM. There are 16 residues in the CDR3. Written as DNA, the CDR3 is TGTGCCAGCAGGACAACGGGACAGGGGTATTTAGAGACCCAGTACTTC. The encoded protein is CASRTTGQGYLETQYF.

The chain uses TRBV9 and TRBJ2-2; no definite D call. V was cut by 0 bases and J by 4 bases, with 10 bases left in between. Germline V CDR1 and CDR2: SGDLS, YYNGEE. CDR3 length: 15 residues. The CDR3 sequence is CASSVVPEFTGELFF. In nucleotides, the CDR3 is TGTGCCAGCAGCGTAGTGCCGGAGTTCACCGGGGAGCTGTTTTTT.

This clone was seen a single time. V is TRBV5-4 and J is TRBJ1-2, with 9 bases identical to TRBD1. Germline V gene sequence: CDR1 SGHNT, CDR2 YYREEE (reference sequence). Trimming at V came to 5 bases and at J to 5 bases, leaving 10 bases not matched to a gene. This CDR3 spans 15 amino acids. This CDR3 is CASSGQGTLVYGYTF. DNA for the CDR3: TGTGCCAGCAGTGGACAGGGGACCCTGGTATATGGCTACACCTTC.

The V and J genes are TRBV30 and TRBJ2-1; 14 nucleotides match TRBD2. V trimming: 2 bases; J trimming: 1 base; junction bases outside the gene matches: 10. The CDR3 is 19 residues long. CDR1 and CDR2 (germline): GTSNPN, SVGIG (reference sequence). The CDR3 DNA follows: TGTGCCTGGAGTCGGGGACTAGCGGGAGTCGGTTGGTCCTACAATGAGCAGTTCTTC. It encodes CAWSRGLAGVGWSYNEQFF.

This clone was observed a single time. This chain joins TRBV6-1 and TRBJ2-3, with TRBD1 as a possible D gene (7 bases). Trimming stripped 7 bases from V and 5 bases from J, with 16 bases between. Germline loops: CDR1 MNHNS, CDR2 SASEGT. This CDR3 region has 14 residues. The CDR3 region is CASTGGTGVDTQYF. As DNA, the CDR3 is TGTGCCAGCACCGGGGGCACAGGGGTAGATACGCAGTATTTT.

The rearrangement joins TRBV6-5 to TRBJ2-7; 8 bases are shared with TRBD2. V shed 4 bases, J shed 4 bases, and the junction held 9 bases outside the gene matches. CDR3 size: 15 residues. Germline CDR1 is MNHEY and CDR2 is SVGAGI. CDR3 amino acids: CASSSPRTSTYEQYF. The CDR3 coding sequence is TGTGCCAGCAGTTCCCCGAGGACTAGCACTTACGAGCAGTACTTC.

This chain joins TRBV7-3 and TRBJ2-2; 9 nucleotides agree with TRBD2. The V gene end was trimmed by 3 bases and the J gene end by 4 bases; junction bases not matched to a gene: 3. The CDR3 extends over 15 amino acids. Germline lookup yields CDR1 SGHTA and CDR2 FQGTGA. This CDR3 reads CASSFPAGGTGELFF. In DNA form, the CDR3 reads TGTGCCAGCAGCTTCCCAGCGGGAGGCACCGGGGAGCTGTTTTTT.

The rearrangement joins TRBV4-2 to TRBJ2-5; 15 positions match TRBD2. V gave up 5 bases and J gave up 4 bases; unmatched junction bases: 2. This CDR3 has 15 amino acids. Germline CDR1 is LGHNA and CDR2 is YNFKEQ. The CDR3 bases are TGTGCCAGCAGCAGGGGACTAGCGGGAGGAGAGACCCAGTACTTC. Translation gives CASSRGLAGGETQYF.

The chain is built from TRBV18 and TRBJ1-1, with 7 bases lining up with TRBD1. The CDR3 has 15 residues. The germline CDR1 and CDR2 sequences are KGHSH and LQKENI. Trimming removed 3 bases from V and 4 bases from J; junction bases left unmatched: 8. The CDR3 loop is CASSPDRAIGTEAFF. CDR3 DNA: TGTGCCAGCTCACCCGACAGGGCTATTGGCACTGAAGCTTTCTTT.

This clone was seen just once. The rearrangement joins TRBV28 to TRBJ2-5, with D maybe TRBD1 (7 bases). This CDR3 is built from 14 residues. In germline, CDR1 is MDHEN, CDR2 SYDVKM. V lost 6 bases, J lost 4 bases, and 15 bases lay in between. The CDR3 region has the DNA TGTGCCAGCAGAGGTGGAGGGGGCGGAGAGACCCAGTACTTC. Protein product: CASRGGGGGETQYF. Full variable domain (rest looked up from reference TRBV28 and TRBJ2-5): DVKVTQSSRYLVKRTGEKVFLECVQDMDHENMFWYRQDPGLGLRLIYFSYDVKMKEKGDIPEGYSVSREKKERFSLILESASTNQTSMYLCASRGGGGGETQYFGPGTRLLVL.

The chain employs TRBV5-1 and TRBJ1-2; TRBD1 might be the D (5 bases). Germline values: CDR1 SGHRS, CDR2 YFSETQ. The CDR3 loop spans 14 amino acids. V was shortened by 0 bases and J by 4 bases, with 10 bases between the two germline ends. The chain's CDR3 is CASSLVRDLYGYTF. The CDR3 DNA sequence: TGCGCCAGCAGCTTGGTCAGGGACCTCTATGGCTACACCTTC.

V and J are TRBV6-1 and TRBJ2-3; D could derive from TRBD1 or TRBD2 (5 bases each). CDR3 length equals 15 residues. Germline V gene sequence: CDR1 MNHNS, CDR2 SASEGT. V lost 7 bases and J 5 bases, leaving 19 bases between the germline ends. The CDR3 is CASIKRGAPGDTQYF. In DNA, the CDR3 is TGTGCCAGCATCAAACGGGGCGCCCCGGGAGATACGCAGTATTTT.

The chain employs TRBV30 and TRBJ2-6; no clear D gene. CDR3 size: 14 residues. Germline-derived CDR1 and CDR2 are GTSNPN and SVGIG (reference sequence). V lost 3 bases and J lost 4, with 10 bases in between. CDR3 protein: CAWRTSGGANVLTF. DNA for the CDR3: TGTGCCTGGAGAACCAGTGGAGGGGCCAACGTCCTGACTTTC.

V gene TRBV7-9 combines with J gene TRBJ2-3, with D unclear. The CDR3 length is 11 residues. V lost 3 bases to trimming and J lost 6 bases, with 4 bases between them. The germline V gene has CDR1 SEHNR and CDR2 FQNEAQ (reference sequence). This CDR3 is CASSLIDTQYF. In DNA form, the CDR3 reads TGTGCCAGCAGCTTGATCGATACGCAGTATTTT.

The V gene is TRBV7-9, the J gene TRBJ2-2; no reliable D call. CDR3 length: 12 residues. V was pared by 3 bases and J by 7 bases, with 6 bases between. In germline, CDR1 is SEHNR, CDR2 FQNEAQ (reference sequence). The CDR3 bases are TGTGCCAGCAGCTTCCAAAACGGGGAGCTGTTTTTT. The encoded protein is CASSFQNGELFF. The full variable domain, with the rest looked up from reference TRBV7-9 and TRBJ2-2, is DTGVSQNPRHKITKRGQNVTFRCDPISEHNRLYWYRQTLGQGPEFLTYFQNEAQLEKSRLLSDRFSAERPKGSFSTLEIQRTEQGDSAMYLCASSFQNGELFFGEGSRLTVL.

V is TRBV18 and J is TRBJ2-7, with D possibly being TRBD2 (6 bases). The V end was cut by 0 bases, the J end by 7 bases, with 13 bases between. Germline CDR1 is KGHSH and CDR2 is LQKENI. CDR3 length equals 14 residues. The CDR3 bases are TGTGCCAGCTCACCACCGAACGGCGCGGGGGAGCAGTACTTC. Protein: CASSPPNGAGEQYF.

V gene TRBV11-3 combines with J gene TRBJ2-3; D might be TRBD2 (6 bases). CDR1 and CDR2 from the germline V gene are SGHNT and YENEEA. The CDR3 is 16 amino acids. V lost 3 bases to trimming and J lost 3 bases, with 16 bases between them. The CDR3 loop reads CASSLGEVIGTDTQYF. CDR3 DNA: TGTGCCAGCAGCTTGGGGGAGGTAATCGGGACAGATACGCAGTATTTT.

The chain is built from TRBV6-6 and TRBJ1-4, with 10 bases aligning to TRBD1. This CDR3 comprises 14 residues. J lost 8 bases, V lost 8 bases, and 8 bases had no gene match. CDR1 is MNHNY and CDR2 is SVGAGI in the germline V gene (reference sequence). The CDR3 protein is CASLRQGAEEKLFF. CDR3 nucleotide sequence: TGTGCCAGCCTACGACAGGGGGCCGAGGAAAAACTGTTTTTT.

DNA for the CDR3: TGTGCCAGCAGTGCCAGCGCGACCCAGTACTTC. Amino acids: CASSASATQYF. This chain uses TRBV27 with TRBJ2-5; D not certain. There are 11 residues in the CDR3. The ends were cut back, 5 bases at V and 7 bases at J, with 8 bases in the middle. Per germline, CDR1 MNHEY and CDR2 SMNVEV (reference sequence).

This chain connects TRBV2 to TRBJ1-2, with D unresolved. This CDR3 contains 13 residues. Per the germline V gene, CDR1 is SNHLY and CDR2 is FYNNEI. The V end lost 6 bases, the J end lost 2 bases, and 10 bases lay between the germline ends. The DNA of the CDR3 is TGTGCCAGCAGGAATACAGTGAACTATGGCTACACCTTC. It encodes CASRNTVNYGYTF.

The V and J genes are TRBV4-1 and TRBJ1-3, with a possible D match to TRBD1 (5 bases). The germline CDR1 and CDR2 sequences are MGHRA and YSYEKL. The CDR3 totals 16 residues. Trimming removed 1 base from V and 3 bases from J, with 13 bases in between. The CDR3 protein is CASSQVRQGDGNTIYF. The DNA of the CDR3 is TGCGCCAGCAGCCAAGTACGGCAGGGAGATGGAAACACCATATATTTT.